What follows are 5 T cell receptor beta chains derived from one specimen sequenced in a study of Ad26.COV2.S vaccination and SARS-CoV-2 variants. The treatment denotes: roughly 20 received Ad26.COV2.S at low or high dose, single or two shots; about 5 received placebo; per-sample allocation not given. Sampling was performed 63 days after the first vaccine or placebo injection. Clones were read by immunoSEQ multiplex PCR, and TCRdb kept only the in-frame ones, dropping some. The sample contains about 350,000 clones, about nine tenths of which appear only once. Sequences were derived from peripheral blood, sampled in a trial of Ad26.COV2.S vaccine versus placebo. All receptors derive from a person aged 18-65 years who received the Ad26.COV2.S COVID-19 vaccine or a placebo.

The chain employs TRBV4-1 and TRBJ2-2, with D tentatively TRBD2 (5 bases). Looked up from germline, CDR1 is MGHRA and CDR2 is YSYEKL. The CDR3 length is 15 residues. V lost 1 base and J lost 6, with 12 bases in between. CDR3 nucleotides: TGCGCCAGCAGCCAAGGGAGGATCCGTCCCGGGGAGCTGTTTTTT. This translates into CASSQGRIRPGELFF.

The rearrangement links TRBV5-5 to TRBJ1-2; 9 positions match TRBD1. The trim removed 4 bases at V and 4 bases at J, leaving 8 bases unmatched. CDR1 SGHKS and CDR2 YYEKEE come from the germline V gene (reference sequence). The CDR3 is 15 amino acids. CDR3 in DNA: TGTGCCAGCAGCCGTACGGACAGGGGTGGCTATGGCTACACCTTC. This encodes CASSRTDRGGYGYTF.

The CDR3 nucleotides are TGTGCCAGCAGTTACCCTAACAGGGGTAAGTTCTCCTACGAGCAGTACTTC. Protein: CASSYPNRGKFSYEQYF. The V call is TRBV6-2 or TRBV6-3, the J call TRBJ2-7; TRBD1 matches at 7 bases. The CDR3 covers 17 residues. Germline V lookup: CDR1 MNHEY, CDR2 SVGEGT. Losses at the gene ends were 2 bases for V and 0 bases for J; bases not matched to a gene: 10.

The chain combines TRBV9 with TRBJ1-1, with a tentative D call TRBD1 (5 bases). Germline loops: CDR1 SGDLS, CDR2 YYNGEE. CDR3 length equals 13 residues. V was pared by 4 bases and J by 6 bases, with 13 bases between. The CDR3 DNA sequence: TGTGCCAGCAGCCCTCGATTGGGGGCTGAAGCTTTCTTT. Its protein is CASSPRLGAEAFF.

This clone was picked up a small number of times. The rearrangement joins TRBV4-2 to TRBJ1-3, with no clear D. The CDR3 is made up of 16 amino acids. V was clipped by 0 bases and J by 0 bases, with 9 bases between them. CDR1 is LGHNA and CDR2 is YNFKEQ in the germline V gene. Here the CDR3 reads CASSQDEASSGNTIYF. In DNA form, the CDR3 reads TGTGCCAGCAGCCAAGATGAGGCAAGCTCTGGAAACACCATATATTTT.